This is a list of T cell receptor beta chains from one sample in a study of human T cells and chemical hapten exposure. TCRdb itself ran the RACE reads through MiXCR, one entry per CDR3 protein. Of around 52,000 distinct CDR3 sequences listed, 9% to 9.5% were seen once; the top ten hold 13%. The material was whole blood, obtained in connection with sensitization to the hapten diphenylcyclopropenone (DPC). Source of these receptors: a woman aged 40 to 50 with alopecia areata. Some clones in this sample may be carry-over from other donors' samples. Both conserved end residues are part of each CDR3. The order of the fields is J gene, V gene, clone size, D gene, CDR3 protein, CDR3 DNA. A D gene is named only where the DNA matches it firmly. Only part of the rows carry a size: once, few, many, or a class if the clone is expanded.

TRBJ1-2	TRBV5-6	.	.	CASSFNYGYTF	TGTGCCAGCAGCTTCAACTATGGCTACACCTTC
TRBJ1-3	TRBV14	many	.	CASSWAGGNTIYF	TGTGCCAGCAGCTGGGCCGGAGGAAACACCATATATTTT
TRBJ2-3	TRBV14	few	.	CASSQKVQLRDTQYF	TGTGCCAGCAGCCAAAAGGTGCAGCTACGGGATACGCAGTATTTT
TRBJ2-1	TRBV5-1	few	.	CASSLGTAVSNEQFF	TGCGCCAGCAGCTTGGGGACAGCCGTTAGCAATGAGCAGTTCTTC
TRBJ2-3	TRBV6-5	.	.	CASSYPLDYPSTDTQYF	TGTGCCAGCAGTTACCCCCTGGACTACCCAAGCACAGATACGCAGTATTTT
TRBJ1-5	TRBV5-1	many	.	CASSLVGSSNQPQHF	TGCGCCAGCAGCTTGGTAGGGTCGAGCAATCAGCCCCAGCATTTT
TRBJ2-6	TRBV6-1	many	.	CASRVGGSGANVLTF	TGTGCCAGCAGAGTAGGGGGTTCTGGGGCCAACGTCCTGACTTTC
TRBJ2-2	TRBV23-1	many	TRBD1	CASSQSRDRGRRGSGELFF	TGCGCCAGCAGTCAATCCCGGGACAGGGGGCGACGAGGATCCGGGGAGCTGTTTTTT
TRBJ2-7	TRBV3-1	many	.	CASSRALSYEQYF	TGTGCCAGCAGCCGCGCCCTCTCCTACGAGCAGTACTTC
TRBJ1-6	TRBV11-2	.	.	CASSFRRDNSPLHF	TGTGCCAGCAGCTTCAGGCGGGATAATTCACCCCTCCACTTT
TRBJ2-7	TRBV4-3	many	.	CASSQDDSRGFGNAVQYF	TGCGCCAGCAGCCAAGACGATTCCAGGGGTTTCGGTAATGCCGTGCAGTACTTC
TRBJ2-1	TRBV9	many	.	CASSSSGYNEQFF	TGTGCCAGCAGCTCAAGCGGGTACAATGAGCAGTTCTTC
TRBJ1-5	TRBV19	.	.	CASSTYRGNQPQHF	TGTGCCAGTAGTACGTACCGGGGCAATCAGCCCCAGCATTTT
TRBJ1-2	TRBV4-3	.	.	CASSQGWGPDYGYTF	TGCGCCAGCAGCCAAGGATGGGGCCCGGACTATGGCTACACCTTC
TRBJ1-1	TRBV11-1	many	.	CASSRRAGRIGTEAFF	TGTGCCAGCAGTAGGAGGGCAGGGCGTATCGGCACTGAAGCTTTCTTT
TRBJ2-2	TRBV5-4	many	.	CASSKKQGSTGELFF	TGTGCCAGCAGCAAAAAACAGGGTTCGACCGGGGAGCTGTTTTTT
TRBJ2-5	TRBV7-9	.	TRBD2	CASSPPLISGGIETQYF	TGTGCCAGCAGCCCGCCTCTAATCAGCGGGGGGATAGAGACCCAGTACTTC
TRBJ2-7	TRBV2	many	.	CASSVRDAYEQYF	TGTGCCAGCAGTGTCCGGGATGCCTACGAGCAGTACTTC
TRBJ2-2	TRBV3-1	many	.	CASSQDPSTGELFF	TGTGCCAGCAGCCAAGATCCTAGCACCGGGGAGCTGTTTTTT
TRBJ2-7	TRBV7-6	many	.	CASSHDGVEEQYF	TGTGCCAGCAGCCACGACGGGGTAGAGGAGCAGTACTTC
TRBJ2-4	TRBV11-2	.	.	CASSLGAIQYF	TGTGCCAGCAGCTTAGGGGCCATTCAGTACTTC
TRBJ1-1	TRBV4-3	many	TRBD1	CASSYRDSPAFF	TGCGCCAGCAGCTACCGGGACAGTCCTGCTTTCTTT
TRBJ2-7	TRBV27	few	.	CASSYGDSYEQYF	TGTGCCAGCAGTTATGGAGACTCCTACGAGCAGTACTTC
TRBJ1-1	TRBV27	many	.	CASSLVDTGTEAFF	TGTGCCAGCAGTTTAGTTGACACAGGCACTGAAGCTTTCTTT
TRBJ1-2	TRBV20-1	many	.	CSANLRGRVQGYTF	TGCAGTGCTAATTTAAGGGGCAGGGTGCAGGGCTACACCTTC
TRBJ2-7	TRBV30	many	.	CAWSVAPRLHEQYF	TGTGCCTGGAGTGTTGCCCCCCGCCTCCACGAGCAGTACTTC
TRBJ2-1	TRBV29-1	few	.	CSVEGTYEQFF	TGCAGCGTTGAAGGGACATACGAGCAGTTCTTC
TRBJ1-6	TRBV7-9	many	.	CASSSPAGSTSPLHF	TGTGCCAGCAGCTCGCCGGCGGGTTCTACTTCACCCCTCCACTTT
TRBJ2-1	TRBV3-1	many	TRBD2	CASSQLAGIYNEQFF	TGTGCCAGCAGCCAGTTAGCGGGGATCTACAATGAGCAGTTCTTC
TRBJ1-1	TRBV20-1	few	.	CSARDRAQWQNTEAFF	TGCAGTGCTAGAGATAGGGCACAGTGGCAGAACACTGAAGCTTTCTTT
TRBJ2-3	TRBV20-1	.	.	CSAEPAGARTDTQYF	TGCAGTGCCGAACCTGCAGGAGCTCGCACAGATACGCAGTATTTT
TRBJ2-2	TRBV6-2/TRBV6-3	.	TRBD2	CASSRLAGNTGELFF	TGTGCCAGCAGTCGACTAGCGGGGAACACCGGGGAGCTGTTTTTT
TRBJ2-7	TRBV25-1	few	TRBD1	CASSDPGGRYEQYF	TGTGCCAGCAGTGACCCAGGGGGAAGATACGAGCAGTACTTC
TRBJ2-3	TRBV5-4	many	.	CASSLPWTRNTQYF	TGTGCCAGCAGCTTGCCGTGGACCCGCAATACGCAGTATTTT
TRBJ1-5	TRBV20-1	few	.	CSATPGGGTRNQPQHF	TGCAGTGCAACTCCCGGAGGGGGAACTCGGAATCAGCCCCAGCATTTT
TRBJ2-5	TRBV5-6	many	TRBD2	CASSTFSGGVQETQYF	TGTGCCAGCAGCACTTTTAGCGGGGGAGTCCAAGAGACCCAGTACTTC
TRBJ2-3	TRBV20-1	many	TRBD2	CSATTSGGFTDTQYF	TGCAGTGCAACGACTAGCGGGGGGTTCACAGATACGCAGTATTTT
TRBJ1-6	TRBV3-1	many	.	CASSHVGKQGFNSPLHF	TGTGCCAGCAGCCACGTTGGAAAACAGGGATTTAATTCACCCCTCCACTTT
TRBJ2-3	TRBV11-2	few	TRBD2	CASRPGTSFDTQYF	TGTGCCAGCAGACCCGGGACTAGCTTTGATACGCAGTATTTT
TRBJ2-2	TRBV4-2	many	.	CASSQDQSRRELFF	TGTGCCAGCAGCCAAGATCAAAGCCGCCGGGAGCTGTTTTTT
TRBJ1-1	TRBV20-1	.	.	CSARDRGTRAFF	TGCAGTGCTAGAGATAGGGGGACAAGAGCTTTCTTT
TRBJ2-7	TRBV20-1	many	TRBD2	CSASARERGNNEQYF	TGCAGTGCTAGCGCCCGGGAGCGGGGGAACAACGAGCAGTACTTC
TRBJ2-4	TRBV7-2	.	.	CASSLGGGGGAKNIQYF	TGTGCCAGCAGCCTAGGGGGAGGAGGAGGGGCCAAAAACATTCAGTACTTC